This T cell receptor beta chain was observed in a study of OX40 agonist ivuxolimab in advanced cancers. Study-wide background: Ivuxolimab, which is an agonistic anti-OX40 (CD134) antibody, was administered to the patients.

The V gene's germline CDR1 is SGHDN and CDR2 FVKESK. This CDR3 region has 12 residues. V lost 3 bases to trimming and J lost 7 bases, with 9 bases between them. The protocol was immunoSEQ multiplex PCR, while the TCRdb copy is restricted to in-frame clones and leaves out a portion. The sample holds around 120,000 clones, 80% to 90% seen once. The cohort excluded patients with autoimmune disease history or systemic immunosuppression. Only one count was recorded for this clone. The antigen is not known. Overall study results and limits: The investigators did not determine what antigen specificity the expanded peripheral T cells had.

The sequences come from CD4+ or CD8+ T cells sorted from blood, collected in a trial of the OX40 agonist ivuxolimab. The TCR was taken from an adult with an advanced solid tumor such as melanoma, head and neck, liver or kidney cancer. The chain links TRBV14 to TRBJ1-2; D gene ambiguous. Here the CDR3 DNA reads TGTGCCAGCAGCCATTACAAGGCTGGCTACACCTTC. Encoded protein: CASSHYKAGYTF.